The clone carrying this T cell receptor beta chain was seen repeatedly, ten times or more. Trimming took 0 bases from V and 1 from J, leaving 10 bases between them. Looked up from germline, CDR1 is MGHRA and CDR2 is YSYEKL. The CDR3 spans 15 residues. The data belong to a study of CD8 T cells in ankylosing spondylitis. TCRdb called the 5' RACE reads again in MiXCR, with one record for every CDR3 protein. The sample contains under 250,000 distinct CDR3 sequences, over 9.5% of which appear only once. V is TRBV4-1 and J is TRBJ2-7; D possibly corresponds to TRBD2 (6 bases). The sequencing sample was made of blood, either unsorted or a sorted T cell fraction (not recorded which). This sequence was found in a male donor with ankylosing spondylitis or in good health (not recorded which). As DNA, the CDR3 is TGCGCCAGCAGCCAAGATTTGGGGACTTCCTACGAGCAGTACTTC. Translation gives CASSQDLGTSYEQYF.